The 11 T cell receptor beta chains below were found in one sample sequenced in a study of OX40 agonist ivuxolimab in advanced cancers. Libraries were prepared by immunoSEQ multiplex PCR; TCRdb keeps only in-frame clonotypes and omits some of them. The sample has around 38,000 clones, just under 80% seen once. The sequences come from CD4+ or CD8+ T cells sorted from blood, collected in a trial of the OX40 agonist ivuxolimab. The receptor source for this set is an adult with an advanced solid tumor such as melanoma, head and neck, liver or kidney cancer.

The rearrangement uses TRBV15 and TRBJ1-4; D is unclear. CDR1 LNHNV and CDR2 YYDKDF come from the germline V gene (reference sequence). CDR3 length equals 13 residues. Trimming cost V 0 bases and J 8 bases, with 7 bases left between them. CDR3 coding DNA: TGTGCCACCAGCAGAGATCAGAGGGAAAAACTGTTTTTT. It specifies CATSRDQREKLFF. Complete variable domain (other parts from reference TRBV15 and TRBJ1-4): DAMVIQNPRYQVTQFGKPVTLSCSQTLNHNVMYWYQQKSSQAPKLLFHYYDKDFNNEADTPDNFQSRRPNTSFCFLDIRSPGLGDTAMYLCATSRDQREKLFFGSGTQLSVL.

The CDR3 protein is CASSTSRGIGELFF. The DNA for the CDR3 is TGTGCCAGCAGCACCAGTAGGGGTATCGGGGAGCTGTTTTTT. The chain combines TRBV2 with TRBJ2-2, with D possibly matching TRBD1 (5 bases). The CDR3 is made up of 14 amino acids. Germline loops: CDR1 SNHLY, CDR2 FYNNEI. V lost 6 bases, J lost 7 bases, and 15 bases lay in between.

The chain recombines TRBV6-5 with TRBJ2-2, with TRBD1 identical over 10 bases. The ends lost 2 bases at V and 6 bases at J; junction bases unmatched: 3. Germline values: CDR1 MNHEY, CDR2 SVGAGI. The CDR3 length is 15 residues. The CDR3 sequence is CASSYGTGDPGELFF. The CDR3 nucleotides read TGTGCCAGCAGTTACGGGACAGGGGATCCCGGGGAGCTGTTTTTT.

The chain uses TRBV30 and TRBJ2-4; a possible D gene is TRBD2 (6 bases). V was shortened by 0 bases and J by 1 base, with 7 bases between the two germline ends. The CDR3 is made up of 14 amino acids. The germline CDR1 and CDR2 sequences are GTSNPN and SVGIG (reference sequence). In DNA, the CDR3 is TGTGCCTGGAGTGTAGGGAGGGCCAAAAACATTCAGTACTTC. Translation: CAWSVGRAKNIQYF.

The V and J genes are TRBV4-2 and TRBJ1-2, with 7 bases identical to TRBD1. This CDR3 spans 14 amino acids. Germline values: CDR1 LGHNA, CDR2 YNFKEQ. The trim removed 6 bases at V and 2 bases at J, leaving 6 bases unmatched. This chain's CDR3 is CASRSQGGNYGYTF. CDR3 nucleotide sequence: TGTGCCAGCAGGAGTCAGGGGGGGAACTATGGCTACACCTTC.

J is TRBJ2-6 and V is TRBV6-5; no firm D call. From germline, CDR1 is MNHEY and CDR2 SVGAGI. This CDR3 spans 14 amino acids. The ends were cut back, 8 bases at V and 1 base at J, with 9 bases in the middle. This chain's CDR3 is CASYPASGANVLTF. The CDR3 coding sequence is TGTGCCAGCTACCCCGCGTCTGGGGCCAACGTCCTGACTTTC.

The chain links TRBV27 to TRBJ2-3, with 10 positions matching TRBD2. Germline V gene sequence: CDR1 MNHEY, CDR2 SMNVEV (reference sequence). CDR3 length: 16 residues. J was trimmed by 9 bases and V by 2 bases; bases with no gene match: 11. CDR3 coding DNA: TGTGCCAGCAGTTTACAGAGCGGGGGGGCTTTGGGAACGCAGTATTTT. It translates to CASSLQSGGALGTQYF.

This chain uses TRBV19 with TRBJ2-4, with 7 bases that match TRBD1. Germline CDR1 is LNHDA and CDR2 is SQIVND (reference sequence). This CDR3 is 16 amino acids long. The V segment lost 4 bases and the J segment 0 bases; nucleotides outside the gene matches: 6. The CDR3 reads CASSRGTELAKNIQYF. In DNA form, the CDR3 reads TGTGCCAGTAGTAGGGGGACAGAACTAGCCAAAAACATTCAGTACTTC.

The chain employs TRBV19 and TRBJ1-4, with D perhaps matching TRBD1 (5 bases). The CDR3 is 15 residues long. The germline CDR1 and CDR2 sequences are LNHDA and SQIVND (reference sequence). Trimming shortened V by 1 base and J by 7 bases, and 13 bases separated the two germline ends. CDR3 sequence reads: CASSIGQSRGEKLFF. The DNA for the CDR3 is TGTGCCAGTAGTATAGGACAGTCTCGGGGTGAAAAACTGTTTTTT.

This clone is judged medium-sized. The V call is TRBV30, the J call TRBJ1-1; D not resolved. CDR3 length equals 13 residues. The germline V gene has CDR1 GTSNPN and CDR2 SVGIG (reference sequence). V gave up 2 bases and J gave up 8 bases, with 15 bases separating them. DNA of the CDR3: TGTGCCTGGAGTACCCGGATTTTAAGGGAAGCTTTCTTT. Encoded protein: CAWSTRILREAFF.

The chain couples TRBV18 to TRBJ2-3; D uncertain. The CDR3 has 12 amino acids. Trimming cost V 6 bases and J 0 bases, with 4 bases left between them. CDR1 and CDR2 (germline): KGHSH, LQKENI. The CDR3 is CASSPSTDTQYF. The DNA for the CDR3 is TGTGCCAGCTCCCCCAGCACAGATACGCAGTATTTT.